The 2 T cell receptor beta chains in this list originate from one sample, sequenced in a study of T cell changes during pregnancy in multiple sclerosis. The protocol was immunoSEQ multiplex PCR, while the TCRdb copy is restricted to in-frame clones and leaves out a portion. The repertoire includes some 100,000 clones, approximately 92% of them detected once, and 1.2% sits in the top ten. Sequencing used peripheral blood, obtained in the second trimester of pregnancy. All receptors come from a female donor with multiple sclerosis, enrolled in a pregnancy study.

This chain uses TRBV9 with TRBJ1-4; D may be TRBD1 (6 bases). Germline V gene data show CDR1 as SGDLS and CDR2 as YYNGEE. This CDR3 comprises 15 residues. Trimming stripped 0 bases from V and 3 bases from J, with 9 bases between. CDR3 sequence reads: CASSVGTVSNEKLFF. CDR3 sequence (DNA): TGTGCCAGCAGCGTAGGGACAGTCTCTAATGAAAAACTGTTTTTT.

The V and J genes are TRBV2 and TRBJ2-2; the D gene is possibly TRBD2 (6 bases). V was pared by 5 bases and J by 1 base, with 14 bases between. Germline V gene sequence: CDR1 SNHLY, CDR2 FYNNEI. There are 16 residues in the CDR3. CDR3 protein: CASSQRLVGNTGELFF. Here the CDR3 DNA reads TGTGCCAGCAGTCAGAGACTAGTGGGGAACACCGGGGAGCTGTTTTTT.